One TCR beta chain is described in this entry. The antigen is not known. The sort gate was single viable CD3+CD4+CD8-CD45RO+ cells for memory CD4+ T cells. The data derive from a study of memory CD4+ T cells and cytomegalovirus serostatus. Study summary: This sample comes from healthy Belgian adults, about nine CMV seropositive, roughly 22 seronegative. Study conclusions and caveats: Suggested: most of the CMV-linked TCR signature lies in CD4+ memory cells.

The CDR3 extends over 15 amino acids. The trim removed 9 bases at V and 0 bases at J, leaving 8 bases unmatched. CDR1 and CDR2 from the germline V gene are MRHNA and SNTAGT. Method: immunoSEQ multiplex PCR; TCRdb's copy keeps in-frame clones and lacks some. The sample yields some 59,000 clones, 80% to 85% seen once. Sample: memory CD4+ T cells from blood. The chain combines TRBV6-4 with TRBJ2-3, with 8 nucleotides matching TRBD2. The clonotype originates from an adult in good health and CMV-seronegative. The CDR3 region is CASPGSGDSTDTQYF. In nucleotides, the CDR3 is TGTGCCAGTCCGGGTAGCGGGGATAGCACAGATACGCAGTATTTT.